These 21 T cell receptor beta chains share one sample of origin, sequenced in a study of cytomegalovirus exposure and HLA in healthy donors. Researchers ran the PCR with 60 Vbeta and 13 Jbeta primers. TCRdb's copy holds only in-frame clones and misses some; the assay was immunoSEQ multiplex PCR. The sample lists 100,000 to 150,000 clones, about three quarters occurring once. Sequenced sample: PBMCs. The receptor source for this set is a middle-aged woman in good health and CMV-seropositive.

The DNA of the CDR3 is TGTGCCAGCAGGCCCTCATTCCGGGTAACGGAGACCCAGTACTTC. It codes for CASRPSFRVTETQYF. The chain joins TRBV6-5 to TRBJ2-5; D ambiguous. Germline values: CDR1 MNHEY, CDR2 SVGAGI. The CDR3 totals 15 residues. V lost 6 bases and J lost 5, with 19 bases in between.

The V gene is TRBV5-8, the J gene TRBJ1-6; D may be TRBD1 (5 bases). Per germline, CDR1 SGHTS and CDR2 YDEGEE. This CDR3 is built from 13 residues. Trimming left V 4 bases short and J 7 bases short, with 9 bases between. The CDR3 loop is CASSRQINSPLHF. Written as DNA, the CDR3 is TGTGCCAGCAGCAGACAGATAAATTCACCCCTCCACTTT.

In nucleotides, the CDR3 is TGTGCCAGCAGTACGGGGGAGACACATAGGGGGCAGTTCTTC. It translates to CASSTGETHRGQFF. This rearrangement joins TRBV6-4 to TRBJ2-1; D is perhaps TRBD2 (6 bases). The CDR3 has 14 amino acids. Trimming cost V 5 bases and J 12 bases, with 20 bases left between them. Germline V CDR1 and CDR2: MRHNA, SNTAGT.

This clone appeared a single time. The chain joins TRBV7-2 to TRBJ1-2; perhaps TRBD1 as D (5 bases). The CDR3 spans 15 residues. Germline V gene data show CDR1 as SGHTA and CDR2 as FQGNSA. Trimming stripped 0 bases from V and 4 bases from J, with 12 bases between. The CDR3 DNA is TGTGCCAGCAGCTTAGCGGGCAGGGTGGGCTATGGCTACACCTTC. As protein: CASSLAGRVGYGYTF.

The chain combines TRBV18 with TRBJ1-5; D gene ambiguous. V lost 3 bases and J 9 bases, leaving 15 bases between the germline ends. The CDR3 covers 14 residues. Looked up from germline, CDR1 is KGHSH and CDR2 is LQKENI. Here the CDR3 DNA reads TGTGCCAGCTCACCGGCCGGGTTCGGTCGGCCCCAGCATTTT. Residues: CASSPAGFGRPQHF. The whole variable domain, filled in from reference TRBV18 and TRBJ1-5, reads NAGVMQNPRHLVRRRGQEARLRCSPMKGHSHVYWYRQLPEEGLKFMVYLQKENIIDESGMPKERFSAEFPKEGPSILRIQQVVRGDSAAYFCASSPAGFGRPQHFGDGTRLSIL.

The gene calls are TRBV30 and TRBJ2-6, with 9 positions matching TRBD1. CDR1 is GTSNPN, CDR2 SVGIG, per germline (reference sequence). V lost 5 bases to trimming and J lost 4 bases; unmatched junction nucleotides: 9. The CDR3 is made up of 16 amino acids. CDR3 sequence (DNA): TGTGCCTGGGTCCCACAGGGGGCGGCAGGGGCCAACGTCCTGACTTTC. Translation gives CAWVPQGAAGANVLTF.

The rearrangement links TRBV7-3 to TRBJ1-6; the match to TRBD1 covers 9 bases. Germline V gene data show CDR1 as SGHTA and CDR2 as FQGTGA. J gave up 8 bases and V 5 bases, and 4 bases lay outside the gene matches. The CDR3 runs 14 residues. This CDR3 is CASSLGQGYSPLHF. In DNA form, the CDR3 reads TGTGCCAGCAGCCTCGGACAGGGGTATTCACCCCTCCACTTT.

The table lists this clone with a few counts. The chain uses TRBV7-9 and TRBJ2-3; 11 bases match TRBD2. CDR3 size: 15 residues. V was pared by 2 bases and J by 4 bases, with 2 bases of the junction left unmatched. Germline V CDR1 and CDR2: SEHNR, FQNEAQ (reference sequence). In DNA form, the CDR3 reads TGTGCCAGCAGCTTAACTAGCGGGGGTTCAGATACGCAGTATTTT. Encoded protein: CASSLTSGGSDTQYF.

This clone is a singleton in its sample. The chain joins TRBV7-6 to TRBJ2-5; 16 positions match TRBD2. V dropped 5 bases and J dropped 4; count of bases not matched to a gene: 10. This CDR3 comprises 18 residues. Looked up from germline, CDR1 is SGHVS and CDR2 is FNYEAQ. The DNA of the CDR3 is TGTGCCAGCAGCCCGACGGGACTAGCGGGAGGGCCCGGAGAGACCCAGTACTTC. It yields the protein CASSPTGLAGGPGETQYF.

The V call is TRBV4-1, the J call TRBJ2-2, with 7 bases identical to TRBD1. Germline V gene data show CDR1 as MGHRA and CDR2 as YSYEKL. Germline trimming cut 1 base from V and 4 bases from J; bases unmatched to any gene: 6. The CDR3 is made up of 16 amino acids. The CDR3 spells CASSQATGQTTGELFF. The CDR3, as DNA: TGCGCCAGCAGCCAAGCGACGGGACAGACCACCGGGGAGCTGTTTTTT.

CDR3 protein: CASSPPGSTFGVFF. DNA for the CDR3: TGTGCCAGCTCACCCCCTGGCAGCACCTTCGGGGTTTTCTTT. The gene calls are TRBV18 and TRBJ1-1; D remains unclear. V shed 3 bases and J shed 13 bases, with 21 bases lying between them. The CDR3 is 14 residues long. CDR1 is KGHSH and CDR2 is LQKENI in the germline V gene.

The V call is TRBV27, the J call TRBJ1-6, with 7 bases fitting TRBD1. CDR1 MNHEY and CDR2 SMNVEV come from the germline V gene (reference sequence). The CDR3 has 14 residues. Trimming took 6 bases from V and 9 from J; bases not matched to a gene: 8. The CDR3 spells CASRAGTESSPLHF. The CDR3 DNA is TGTGCCAGCAGAGCCGGGACAGAGAGTTCACCCCTCCACTTT.

Here the CDR3 DNA reads TGTGCCAGCAGGATGGGACAGAGCAATCAGCCCCAGCATTTT. It codes for CASRMGQSNQPQHF. This rearrangement joins TRBV2 to TRBJ1-5; 7 nucleotides agree with TRBD1. The germline V gene encodes CDR1 SNHLY and CDR2 FYNNEI. The ends lost 6 bases at V and 1 base at J; junction bases unmatched: 3. The CDR3 length is 14 residues. The entire variable domain, with the rest obtained from reference TRBV2 and TRBJ1-5, is as follows: EPEVTQTPSHQVTQMGQEVILRCVPISNHLYFYWYRQILGQKVEFLVSFYNNEISEKSEIFDDQFSVERPDGSNFTLKIRSTKLEDSAMYFCASRMGQSNQPQHFGDGTRLSIL.

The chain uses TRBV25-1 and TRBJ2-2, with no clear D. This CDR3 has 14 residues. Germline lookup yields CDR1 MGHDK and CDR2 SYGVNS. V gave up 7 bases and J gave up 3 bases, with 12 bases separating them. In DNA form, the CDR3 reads TGTGCCAGCAAGCAGGCAATCGACACCGGGGAGCTGTTTTTT. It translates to CASKQAIDTGELFF.

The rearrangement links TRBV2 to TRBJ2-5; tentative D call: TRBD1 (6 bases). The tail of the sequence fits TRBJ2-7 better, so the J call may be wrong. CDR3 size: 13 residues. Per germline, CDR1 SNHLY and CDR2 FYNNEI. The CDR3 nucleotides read TGTGCCAGCAAATTGGACAGCCGTTACGAGCAGTACTTC. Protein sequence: CASKLDSRYEQYF.

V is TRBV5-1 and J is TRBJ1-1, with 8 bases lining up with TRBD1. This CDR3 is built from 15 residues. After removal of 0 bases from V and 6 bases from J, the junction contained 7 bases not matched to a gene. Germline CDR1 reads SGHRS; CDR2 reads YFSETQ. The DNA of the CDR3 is TGCGCCAGCAGCTTGGCCCAGGGGGCCAGAGCTGAAGCTTTCTTT. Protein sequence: CASSLAQGARAEAFF.

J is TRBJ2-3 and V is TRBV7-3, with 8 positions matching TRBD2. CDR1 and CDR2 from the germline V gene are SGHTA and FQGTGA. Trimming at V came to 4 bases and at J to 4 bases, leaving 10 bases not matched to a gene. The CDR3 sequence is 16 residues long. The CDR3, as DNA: TGTGCCAGCAGCTCTCCGGAGTCGGGGGGGGCAGATACGCAGTATTTT. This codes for CASSSPESGGADTQYF. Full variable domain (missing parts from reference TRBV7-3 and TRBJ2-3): GAGVSQTPSNKVTEKGKYVELRCDPISGHTALYWYRQSLGQGPEFLIYFQGTGAADDSGLPNDRFFAVRPEGSVSTLKIQRTERGDSAVYLCASSSPESGGADTQYFGPGTRLTVL.

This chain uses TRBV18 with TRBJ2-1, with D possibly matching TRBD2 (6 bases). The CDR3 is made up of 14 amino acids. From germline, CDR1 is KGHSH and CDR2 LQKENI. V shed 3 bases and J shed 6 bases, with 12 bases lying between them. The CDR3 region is CASSPPGAGNEQFF. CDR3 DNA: TGTGCCAGCTCACCCCCTGGAGCGGGCAATGAGCAGTTCTTC.

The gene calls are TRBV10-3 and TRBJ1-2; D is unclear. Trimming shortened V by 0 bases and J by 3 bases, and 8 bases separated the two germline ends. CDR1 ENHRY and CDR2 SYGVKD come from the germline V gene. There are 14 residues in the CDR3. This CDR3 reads CAISESPLDYGYTF. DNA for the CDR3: TGTGCCATCAGTGAGTCGCCACTTGACTATGGCTACACCTTC.

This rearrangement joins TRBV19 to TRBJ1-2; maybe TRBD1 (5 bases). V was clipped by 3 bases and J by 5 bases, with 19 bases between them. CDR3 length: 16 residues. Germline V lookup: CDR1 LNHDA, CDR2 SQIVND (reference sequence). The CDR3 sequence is CASSINRGRAGYGYTF. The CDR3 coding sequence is TGTGCCAGTAGTATTAATCGGGGGAGGGCCGGGTATGGCTACACCTTC.

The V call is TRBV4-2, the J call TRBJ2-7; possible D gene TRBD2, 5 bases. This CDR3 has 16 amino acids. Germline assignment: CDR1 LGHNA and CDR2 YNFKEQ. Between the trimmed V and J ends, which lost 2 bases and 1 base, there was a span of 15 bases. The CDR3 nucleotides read TGTGCCAGCAGCCAAACCGCGGACTCCTCTTCCTACGAGCAGTACTTC. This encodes CASSQTADSSSYEQYF.